These 18 T cell receptor beta chains were all obtained from the same sample, sequenced in a study of blood T cell repertoires in COVID-19. Clones were read by immunoSEQ multiplex PCR, and TCRdb kept only the in-frame ones, dropping some. The sample holds around 210,000 clones, around 80% seen once. What was sequenced was peripheral blood. These receptors were collected from an elderly woman with COVID-19, enrolled during active disease.

The V call is TRBV28, the J call TRBJ2-7, with D possibly matching TRBD1 (6 bases). Germline lookup yields CDR1 MDHEN and CDR2 SYDVKM. The V end lost 6 bases, the J end lost 2 bases, and 11 bases lay between the germline ends. The CDR3 is 13 residues long. CDR3 sequence (DNA): TGTGCCAGCAGACTGACAGGTACCTACGAGCAGTACTTC. This sequence encodes CASRLTGTYEQYF.

This chain uses TRBV10-1 with TRBJ2-3; 9 nucleotides line up with TRBD2. Germline CDR1 and CDR2: WNHNN and SYGVQD (reference sequence). With 9 bases clipped from V and 2 bases from J, the junction kept 9 bases outside the gene matches. The CDR3 totals 15 residues. In DNA, the CDR3 is TGCGCCAGTAAAGGAGCGGGGGGCCACACAGATACGCAGTATTTT. It encodes CASKGAGGHTDTQYF.

The rearrangement uses TRBV5-6 and TRBJ2-5; D gene uncertain. Germline loops: CDR1 SGHDT, CDR2 YYEEEE. Trimming removed 0 bases from V and 4 bases from J, with 7 bases in between. The CDR3 has 13 amino acids. The CDR3 reads CASSLGPRETQYF. The CDR3 DNA sequence: TGTGCCAGCAGCTTGGGTCCGAGAGAGACCCAGTACTTC.

The rearrangement joins TRBV11-2 to TRBJ2-1; D is ambiguous. Germline V gene sequence: CDR1 SGHAT, CDR2 FQNNGV. The ends were cut back, 0 bases at V and 12 bases at J, with 9 bases in the middle. The CDR3 length is 12 residues. This CDR3 reads CASSLESKRQFF. The CDR3 DNA follows: TGTGCCAGCAGCTTAGAGAGCAAAAGGCAGTTCTTC.

The V call is TRBV6-2 or TRBV6-3, the J call TRBJ1-2, with D hard to call. CDR1 MNHEY and CDR2 SVGEGT come from the germline V gene. The V and J ends lost 6 bases and 5 bases respectively, with 10 bases between them. The length of the CDR3 is 12 residues. CDR3 DNA sequence: TGTGCCAGCAGCAAAAGCGGTTATGGCTACACCTTC. Translating it yields CASSKSGYGYTF.

This clone has a handful of counts. The J gene is TRBJ2-5, the V gene TRBV7-9; the match to TRBD2 covers 12 bases. CDR1 and CDR2 from the germline V gene are SEHNR and FQNEAQ (reference sequence). With V trimmed by 8 bases and J by 3 bases, 10 bases remained unmatched. This CDR3 is built from 16 residues. CDR3: CASAKGLAGREETQYF. CDR3 coding DNA: TGTGCCAGCGCAAAAGGACTAGCGGGGCGCGAAGAGACCCAGTACTTC.

The V and J genes are TRBV3-1 (or the pseudogene TRBV3-2) and TRBJ2-4, with TRBD2 matching over 9 bases. Germline CDR1 LGHDT, CDR2 YNNKEL (reference sequence). The V gene end was trimmed by 6 bases and the J gene end by 0 bases; junction bases not matched to a gene: 9. The CDR3 sequence is 17 residues long. The CDR3 region has the DNA TGTGCCAGCAGGTCGGCTAGCGGGAAGTCAGCCAAAAACATTCAGTACTTC. It specifies CASRSASGKSAKNIQYF.

The chain joins TRBV6-1 to TRBJ2-7, with D possibly matching TRBD1 (5 bases). The CDR3 contains 11 residues. Germline-derived CDR1 and CDR2 are MNHNS and SASEGT. Deletions cut 3 bases from V and 9 bases from J, with 9 bases between. For the CDR3, the DNA is TGTGCCAGCAGTGATCGACAGAGGCAGTACTTC. It codes for CASSDRQRQYF.

The chain uses TRBV2 and TRBJ1-3; 9 positions match TRBD1. The CDR3 contains 15 residues. Germline lookup yields CDR1 SNHLY and CDR2 FYNNEI. Trimming at V came to 5 bases and at J to 2 bases, leaving 4 bases not matched to a gene. The CDR3 bases are TGTGCCAGCAGTCGACAGGGGGAGGCTGGAAACACCATATATTTT. It translates to CASSRQGEAGNTIYF.

This clone appeared a single time. The chain is built from TRBV7-2 and TRBJ2-1; possible D gene TRBD1, 6 bases. V was trimmed by 3 bases and J by 7 bases, leaving 7 bases between them. CDR1 and CDR2 (germline): SGHTA, FQGNSA. The length of the CDR3 is 12 residues. CDR3 loop: CASSLQGNEQFF. CDR3 DNA sequence: TGTGCCAGCAGCTTGCAGGGGAATGAGCAGTTCTTC.

This chain uses TRBV5-5 with TRBJ2-2, with 7 bases identical to TRBD2. The CDR3 is 18 amino acids. V was clipped by 3 bases and J by 1 base; unmatched bases: 12. CDR1 and CDR2 from the germline V gene are SGHKS and YYEKEE (reference sequence). The CDR3 sequence: CASSSPGGGGENTGELFF. CDR3 coding DNA: TGTGCCAGCAGCTCCCCGGGAGGCGGAGGGGAGAACACCGGGGAGCTGTTTTTT.

The CDR3 DNA sequence: TGTGCCAGCACCCCATCTGGGGCCAACGTCCTGACTTTC. This translates into CASTPSGANVLTF. The rearrangement joins TRBV7-2 to TRBJ2-6; D is ambiguous. Trimming cost V 7 bases and J 1 base, with 5 bases left between them. CDR3 length equals 13 residues. Germline V gene data show CDR1 as SGHTA and CDR2 as FQGNSA.

The chain uses TRBV6-5 and TRBJ1-1; 7 nucleotides align to TRBD1. Germline V lookup: CDR1 MNHEY, CDR2 SVGAGI. The CDR3 is made up of 15 amino acids. J was trimmed by 0 bases and V by 5 bases; bases with no gene match: 6. This CDR3 is CASSRQGLMNTEAFF. The CDR3 DNA follows: TGTGCCAGCAGTAGACAGGGCCTAATGAACACTGAAGCTTTCTTT.

This chain links TRBV11-2 with TRBJ1-1; 8 bases line up with TRBD1. This CDR3 has 13 residues. V gave up 5 bases and J gave up 4 bases; unmatched junction bases: 3. Germline lookup yields CDR1 SGHAT and CDR2 FQNNGV. The CDR3 DNA is TGTGCCAGCAGCCCTGACAGGGGCACTGAAGCTTTCTTT. This translates into CASSPDRGTEAFF.

The count of this clone is one. This rearrangement joins TRBV5-1 to TRBJ2-5; 7 bases line up with TRBD1. V shed 4 bases and J 2 bases; nucleotides not matched to a gene: 5. The CDR3 is 14 amino acids. The V gene's germline CDR1 is SGHRS and CDR2 YFSETQ. The chain's CDR3 is CASSTWDRQETQYF. In DNA, the CDR3 is TGCGCCAGCAGCACCTGGGACAGACAAGAGACCCAGTACTTC.

This clone was counted a few times. The J gene is TRBJ2-3, the V gene TRBV5-1, with 7 nucleotides matching TRBD2. Germline V CDR1 and CDR2: SGHRS, YFSETQ. V lost 5 bases and J lost 4; bases outside the gene matches: 7. The CDR3 is 14 amino acids. CDR3 DNA: TGCGCCAGCAGTGGGGGGGACTCCGCAGATACGCAGTATTTT. Its protein product is CASSGGDSADTQYF.

The gene calls are TRBV5-4 and TRBJ1-4, with 8 bases fitting TRBD1. Trimming cost V 0 bases and J 5 bases; bases outside gene matches: 0. Germline CDR1 reads SGHNT; CDR2 reads YYREEE (reference sequence). This CDR3 contains 14 residues. CDR3 protein: CASSLDRGNEKLFF. The CDR3 DNA reads as TGTGCCAGCAGCTTGGACAGGGGGAATGAAAAACTGTTTTTT.

The genes are TRBV5-4 and TRBJ2-6; the D gene is possibly TRBD2 (6 bases). CDR1 is SGHNT, CDR2 YYREEE, per germline (reference sequence). Trimming pared 4 bases from V and 2 bases from J, leaving 25 bases between. CDR3 size: 20 residues. CDR3 sequence reads: CASSLGTRSSRSPGANVLTF. Written as DNA, the CDR3 is TGTGCCAGCAGCCTTGGGACTCGTAGCTCTAGGTCGCCTGGGGCCAACGTCCTGACTTTC. Using reference TRBV5-4 and TRBJ2-6 for the parts outside the CDR3, the full variable domain is ETGVTQSPTHLIKTRGQQVTLRCSSQSGHNTVSWYQQALGQGPQFIFQYYREEENGRGNFPPRFSGLQFPNYSSELNVNALELDDSALYLCASSLGTRSSRSPGANVLTFGAGSRLTVL.